This TCR beta chain came from a study of CD8 T cells in ankylosing spondylitis. This clonotype appeared a few times. Its antigen is currently unknown. The CDR3 is 13 residues long. V was cut by 7 bases and J by 4 bases, with 13 bases left in between. The germline CDR1 and CDR2 sequences are PRHDT and FYEKMQ (reference sequence). Findings and caveats of the study: Reactive arthritis synovial fluid and blood previously showed some of these motif variants. In ankylosing spondylitis blood, a motif of seven to nine highly homologous TCR beta variants appeared characteristic. Disease-linked clones were CD8+ and relatively rare in peripheral blood. Enrichment of disease-linked clones was reportedly significant in matched ankylosing spondylitis synovial fluid.

Each TCR beta library was made by quantitative 5'-RACE that incorporated molecular barcodes. MiXCR was run by TCRdb on the 5' RACE reads, yielding one entry per CDR3 protein. Altogether around 490,000 distinct CDR3 sequences are present, about 5.2% being singletons, with the ten largest covering around 3.5%. The sequenced material came from blood, either unsorted or a sorted T cell fraction (not recorded which). The receptor comes from a male donor with ankylosing spondylitis. The chain links TRBV13 to TRBJ1-1; D is unclear. CDR3 DNA: TGTGCCAGCACCGTAGTGGGCGGCACTGAAGCTTTCTTT. This gives the protein CASTVVGGTEAFF.